These T cell receptor beta chains were read from a single sample in a study of blood T cells in healthy people across ages. Each CDR3 protein is one row after TCRdb ran MiXCR on the 5' RACE reads. The sample includes some 1.7 million distinct CDR3 sequences, 28% of them seen just once. Sequenced: blood. These receptors all come from a woman in her twenties or thirties in good health. Each CDR3 is given with its conserved first and last residue. Each record gives: D gene, J gene, clone size, V gene, CDR3 protein, CDR3 DNA. A D gene is named only where the DNA matches it firmly. The size field is filled for only some rows; it gives once, few, many or a size class.

>TRBD1|TRBJ2-5|-|TRBV28
CASSNRGRKTQYF
TGTGCCAGCAGTAACAGGGGGCGCAAGACCCAGTACTTC
>-|TRBJ2-1|few|TRBV10-3
CAISESTGKMGLYNEQFF
TGTGCCATCAGTGAGTCAACAGGGAAAATGGGACTTTACAATGAGCAGTTCTTC
>TRBD1|TRBJ2-7|many|TRBV10-1
CASSWDRVSNEQYF
TGCGCCAGCAGTTGGGACAGAGTGAGTAACGAGCAGTACTTC
>TRBD1|TRBJ1-2|few|TRBV29-1
CSVAIGQGNYGYTF
TGCAGCGTGGCTATAGGACAGGGGAACTATGGCTACACCTTC
>-|TRBJ2-5|-|TRBV28
CASSAGRIGARETQYF
TGTGCCAGCAGTGCTGGACGCATCGGGGCCCGAGAGACCCAGTACTTC
>-|TRBJ1-5|-|TRBV20-1
CSTRVASNQPQHF
TGCAGTACTAGAGTGGCCAGCAATCAGCCCCAGCATTTT
>TRBD2|TRBJ2-1|few|TRBV14
CASSQEWQGGPGEQFF
TGTGCCAGCAGCCAAGAATGGCAGGGAGGGCCTGGGGAGCAGTTCTTC
>TRBD1|TRBJ1-1|-|TRBV20-1
CSARGTAGQIYTEAFF
TGCAGTGCTAGAGGGACCGCGGGACAGATTTACACTGAAGCTTTCTTT
>-|TRBJ1-2|-|TRBV11-2
CASRFTAGGWGLGGYTF
TGTGCCAGCAGGTTTACGGCCGGCGGGTGGGGTTTAGGAGGCTACACCTTC
>TRBD2|TRBJ2-3|few|TRBV28
CASKAGGTDTQYF
TGTGCCAGCAAAGCGGGGGGAACAGATACGCAGTATTTT
>TRBD2|TRBJ2-5|few|TRBV24-1
CAPYTEMGGQETQYF
TGTGCCCCTTATACAGAGATGGGGGGGCAAGAGACCCAGTACTTC
>TRBD2|TRBJ2-1|many|TRBV6-4
CASSGREGRSNEQFF
TGTGCCAGCAGTGGACGGGAGGGCCGGAGCAATGAGCAGTTCTTC
>-|TRBJ1-1|-|TRBV11-2
CASILRGAEAFF
TGTGCCAGCATCCTCCGGGGGGCTGAAGCTTTCTTT
>-|TRBJ2-5|few|TRBV12-3/TRBV12-4
CTTRGQETQYF
TGTACTACAAGGGGGCAAGAGACCCAGTACTTC
>TRBD2|TRBJ2-1|-|TRBV18
CASSPSASGRRNERFF
TGTGCCAGCTCACCATCTGCTAGCGGGAGGCGGAATGAGCGGTTCTTC
>TRBD1|TRBJ1-1|-|TRBV9
CASSGLSTGGLTEAFF
TGTGCCAGCAGCGGTCTCTCTACAGGGGGCCTCACTGAAGCTTTCTTT